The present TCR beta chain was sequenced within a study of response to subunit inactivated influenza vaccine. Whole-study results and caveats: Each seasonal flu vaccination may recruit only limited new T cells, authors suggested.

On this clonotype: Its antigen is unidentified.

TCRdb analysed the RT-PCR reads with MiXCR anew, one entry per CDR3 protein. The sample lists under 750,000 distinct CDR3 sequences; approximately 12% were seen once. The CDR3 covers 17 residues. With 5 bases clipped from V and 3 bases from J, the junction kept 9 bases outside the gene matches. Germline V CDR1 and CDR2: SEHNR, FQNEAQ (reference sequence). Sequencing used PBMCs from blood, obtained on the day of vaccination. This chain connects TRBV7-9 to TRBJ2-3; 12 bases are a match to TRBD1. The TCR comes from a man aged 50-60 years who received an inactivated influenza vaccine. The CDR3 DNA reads TGTGCCAGCAGCGGAGGGACAGGGGGCCAGTGGACAGATACGCAGTATTTT. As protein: CASSGGTGGQWTDTQYF.